This T cell receptor (beta chain) was recorded in a study of cytomegalovirus exposure and HLA in healthy donors. On this clone itself: Its specificity is unknown.

The repertoire was sequenced with immunoSEQ multiplex PCR; TCRdb's copy has only in-frame clones and lacks some. This table holds hundreds of thousands of clones, over 75% found once. V was cut by 5 bases and J by 7 bases, with 21 bases left in between. The CDR3 sequence is 16 residues long. Germline V gene lookup returns CDR1 SGHTA and CDR2 FQGTGA. Whole-study results and caveats: A few of the chains that were CMV-associated were confirmed in vitro to be specific for CMV antigens. There were around 160 TCR beta chains listed as cytomegalovirus-associated.

Sequenced input: PBMCs. This clonotype originated in a woman between 18 and 29 years old in good health and CMV-seropositive. The chain joins TRBV7-3 to TRBJ2-1; D uncertain. DNA of the CDR3: TGTGCCAGCAGCCCAAGCGTCAGCTTCACTCGGAATGAGCAGTTCTTC. Protein product: CASSPSVSFTRNEQFF.